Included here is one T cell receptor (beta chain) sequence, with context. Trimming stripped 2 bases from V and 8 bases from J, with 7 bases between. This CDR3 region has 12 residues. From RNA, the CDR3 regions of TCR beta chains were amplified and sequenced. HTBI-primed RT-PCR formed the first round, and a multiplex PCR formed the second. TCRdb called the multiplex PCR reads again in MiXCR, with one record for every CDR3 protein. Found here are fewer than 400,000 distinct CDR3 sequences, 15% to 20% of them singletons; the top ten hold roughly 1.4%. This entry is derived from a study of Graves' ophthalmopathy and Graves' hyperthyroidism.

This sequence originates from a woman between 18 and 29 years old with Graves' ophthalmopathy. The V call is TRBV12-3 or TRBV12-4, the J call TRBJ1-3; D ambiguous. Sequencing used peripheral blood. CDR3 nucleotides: TGTGCCAGCAGTTTAATGGTGGACACCATATATTTT. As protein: CASSLMVDTIYF.